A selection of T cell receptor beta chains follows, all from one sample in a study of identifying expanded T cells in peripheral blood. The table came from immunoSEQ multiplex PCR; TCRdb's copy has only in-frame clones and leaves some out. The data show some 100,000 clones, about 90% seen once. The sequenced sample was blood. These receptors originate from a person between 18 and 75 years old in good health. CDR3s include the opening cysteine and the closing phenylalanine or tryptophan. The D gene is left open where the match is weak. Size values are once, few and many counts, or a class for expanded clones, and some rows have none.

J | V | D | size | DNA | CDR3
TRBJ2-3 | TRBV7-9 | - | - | TGTGCCAGCACCACTGCGGGGGATACGCAGTATTTT | CASTTAGDTQYF
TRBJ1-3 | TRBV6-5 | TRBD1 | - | TGTGCCAGCAGTTCTCCCTCAGGGGGCTCTGGAAACACCATATATTTT | CASSSPSGGSGNTIYF
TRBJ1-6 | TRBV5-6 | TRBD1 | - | TGTGCCAGCAGCTTCCGGACAGGGTTGGGAGTGAATTCACCCCTCCACTTT | CASSFRTGLGVNSPLHF
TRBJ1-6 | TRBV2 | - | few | TGTGCCAGCAGTGGAGATTTGGGTTCACCCCTCCACTTT | CASSGDLGSPLHF
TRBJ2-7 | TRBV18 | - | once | TGTGCCAGCGGCTTGGGGCAAAACTACGAGCAGTACTTC | CASGLGQNYEQYF
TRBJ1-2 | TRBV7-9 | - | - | TGTGCCAGCAGCTTTTATAGTCCAGGGAGATACGGCTACACCTTC | CASSFYSPGRYGYTF
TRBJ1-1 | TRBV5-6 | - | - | TGTGCCAGCAGCGACAGCGTACAGGCGAACACTGAAGCTTTCTTT | CASSDSVQANTEAFF
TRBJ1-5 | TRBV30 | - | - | TGTGCCTGGAGTGTTAGCAATCAGCCCCAGCATTTT | CAWSVSNQPQHF
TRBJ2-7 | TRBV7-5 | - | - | TGTGCCAGCAGCGCCGGGACGGACTCCGAGCAGTACTTC | CASSAGTDSEQYF
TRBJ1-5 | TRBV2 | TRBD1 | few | TGTGCCAGCAGTGGTTGGGGACAGGGAGGCAATCAGCCCCAGCATTTT | CASSGWGQGGNQPQHF
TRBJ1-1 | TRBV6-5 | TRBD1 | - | TGTGCCAGCAGCCGTGGGACAGGTGAAGCTTTCTTT | CASSRGTGEAFF
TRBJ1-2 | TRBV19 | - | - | TGTGCCAGTAGTACTTCAGGGGTGAGCGGCTACACCTTC | CASSTSGVSGYTF
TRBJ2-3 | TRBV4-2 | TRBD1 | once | TGTGCCAGCAGCCGAACAGGGGGCTTCACAGATACGCAGTATTTT | CASSRTGGFTDTQYF
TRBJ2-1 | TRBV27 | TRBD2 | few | TGTGCCAGCAGTTCTCTATCCGGACTAGCGGGAGAGCAGTTCTTC | CASSSLSGLAGEQFF
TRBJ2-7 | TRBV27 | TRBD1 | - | TGTGCCAGCAGCCCATTCTCAGGGGGCTCGTACGAGCAGTACTTC | CASSPFSGGSYEQYF
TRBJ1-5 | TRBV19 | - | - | TGTGCCAGTAGTATCGGCAGGGTTAGCAATCAGCCCCAGCATTTT | CASSIGRVSNQPQHF
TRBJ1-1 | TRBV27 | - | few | TGTGCCAGCAGTCCCCTGGGGGGGGGTGAAGCTTTCTTT | CASSPLGGGEAFF
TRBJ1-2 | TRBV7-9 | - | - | TGTGCCAGCAGCTTAGACAGGGTGGGAAATGGCTACACCTTC | CASSLDRVGNGYTF
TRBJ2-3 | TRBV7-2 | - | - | TGTGCCAGCAAGTCGAACGGCCCTAGCACAGATACGCAGTATTTT | CASKSNGPSTDTQYF
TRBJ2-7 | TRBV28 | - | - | TGTGCCAGCAGTCCCCGTTCCCCGGTCAACTACGAGCAGTACTTC | CASSPRSPVNYEQYF
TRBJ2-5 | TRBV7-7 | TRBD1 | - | TGTGCCAGCAGCCCATTGCCAGGGGGAGTAGAAGAGACCCAGTACTTC | CASSPLPGGVEETQYF
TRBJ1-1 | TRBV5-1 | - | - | TGCGCCAGCAGCTTGGTGGCAGGATTGAACACTGAAGCTTTCTTT | CASSLVAGLNTEAFF
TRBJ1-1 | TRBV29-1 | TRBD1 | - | TGCAGCGTGACGGGACAGACGAACACTGAAGCTTTCTTT | CSVTGQTNTEAFF
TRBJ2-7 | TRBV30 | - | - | TGTGCCTGGGGCCCATCGGGGAGGGAGCAGTACTTC | CAWGPSGREQYF
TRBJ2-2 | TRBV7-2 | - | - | TGTGCCAGCAGTAGGGGAGGGAACACCGGGGAGCTGTTTTTT | CASSRGGNTGELFF
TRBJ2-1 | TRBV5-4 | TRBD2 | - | TGTGCCAGCAGCTTAGCGGGGGCCTACAATGAGCAGTTCTTC | CASSLAGAYNEQFF
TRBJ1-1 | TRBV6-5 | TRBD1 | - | TGTGCCAGCAGTTACTCATCCGGGACAGGGGGCACTGAAGCTTTCTTT | CASSYSSGTGGTEAFF
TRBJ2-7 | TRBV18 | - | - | TGTGCCAGCTCACCACGGGACGGGGCCTACGAGCAGTACTTC | CASSPRDGAYEQYF
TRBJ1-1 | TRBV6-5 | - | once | TGTGCCAGCAGTCAGGGGACGGGTGAAGCTTTCTTT | CASSQGTGEAFF